This TCR beta chain was obtained from a study of spatial heterogeneity in lung cancer. This CDR3 contains 13 residues. J was trimmed by 5 bases and V by 8 bases; bases with no gene match: 1. Germline loops: CDR1 ENHRY, CDR2 SYGVKD. TCRdb ran MiXCR on the 5' RACE reads and lists one entry per CDR3 protein. Counted here are 20,000 to 30,000 distinct CDR3 sequences, 8.8% occurring once; the ten biggest clones make up approximately 7.5%. This clonotype was counted at least ten times. Its antigen is currently unknown. Broader study findings: Tumors with more nonsynonymous mutations had more expanded intratumoral alpha and beta TCRs.

Regarding time point: sample taken at primary tumor resection. The starting material was lung tumor tissue, obtained at surgery. The sequence came from a male donor with early-stage non-small cell lung cancer. The chain joins TRBV10-3 to TRBJ2-2, with 11 bases fitting TRBD2. The CDR3 bases are TGTGCCATCGGACTAGCGGGTACCGGGGAGCTGTTTTTT. Translated: CAIGLAGTGELFF.